These 20 T cell receptor beta chains originate from one sample sequenced in a study of T-cell memory formation after mild COVID-19. MiXCR, applied by TCRdb to the 5' RACE reads, yields one record per CDR3 protein. In the table there are 80,000 to 95,000 distinct CDR3 sequences, around a quarter of which are singletons. Sequenced input: PBMCs or a T cell subset sorted from them (not recorded which). The receptors were sampled from a man between 18 and 35 years old who had mild COVID-19 (a few samples of this study predate the infection). Cell type and time point are not known.

The J gene is TRBJ2-3, the V gene TRBV4-2; TRBD1 might be the D (6 bases). This CDR3 is built from 17 residues. V shed 0 bases and J shed 2 bases, with 15 bases lying between them. The germline V gene encodes CDR1 LGHNA and CDR2 YNFKEQ. CDR3 coding DNA: TGTGCCAGCAGCCAAGATCCCCCGACAGGAGTCACAGATACGCAGTATTTT. As protein: CASSQDPPTGVTDTQYF.

V is TRBV18 and J is TRBJ2-6, with TRBD1 matching over 7 bases. Germline CDR1 reads KGHSH; CDR2 reads LQKENI. CDR3 length equals 18 residues. Germline trimming cut 4 bases from V and 0 bases from J; bases unmatched to any gene: 9. CDR3 in amino acids: CASSLTTGSPSGANVLTF. CDR3 sequence (DNA): TGTGCCAGCTCACTCACGACAGGGTCCCCCTCTGGGGCCAACGTCCTGACTTTC.

About this clonotype: Sequence at one end of the junction differs from germline and may be a read error. The chain combines TRBV7-7 with TRBJ1-4; the D is unclear. From germline, CDR1 is SSHAT and CDR2 FNYEAQ (reference sequence). This CDR3 comprises 15 residues. CDR3: CASSLSGATNEKLFF. In DNA form, the CDR3 reads TGTGCTAGCAGCTTGTCAGGCGCAACTAATGAAAAACTGTTTTTT.

The gene calls are TRBV4-1 and TRBJ2-5; weak D call: TRBD2 (6 bases). Germline V gene sequence: CDR1 MGHRA, CDR2 YSYEKL. The V end lost 3 bases, the J end lost 5 bases, and 16 bases lay between the germline ends. The CDR3 contains 15 residues. CDR3 nucleotide sequence: TGCGCCAGCAGCCAGGCATTGGCGGGAATGGAGACCCAGTACTTC. Protein sequence: CASSQALAGMETQYF.

The V gene is TRBV7-9, the J gene TRBJ1-4; D ambiguous. The V end was cut by 4 bases, the J end by 2 bases, with 14 bases between. Germline-derived CDR1 and CDR2 are SEHNR and FQNEAQ (reference sequence). This CDR3 has 16 amino acids. This CDR3 is CASSSTVVKTNEKLFF. In DNA form, the CDR3 reads TGTGCCAGCAGCTCTACAGTGGTTAAGACTAATGAAAAACTGTTTTTT.

Only a few counts were recorded for this clonotype. This chain uses TRBV9 with TRBJ2-3, with TRBD2 as a possible D gene (5 bases). The CDR3 is 15 amino acids. Germline CDR1 reads SGDLS; CDR2 reads YYNGEE. The V and J ends lost 0 bases and 1 base respectively, with 9 bases between them. The CDR3 nucleotides read TGTGCCAGCAGCGTAGCGGGGTTGGGCACAGATACGCAGTATTTT. The encoded protein is CASSVAGLGTDTQYF.

The chain joins TRBV4-3 to TRBJ1-2, with TRBD1 matching 7 bases. J lost 2 bases, V lost 4 bases, and 7 bases had no gene match. The CDR3 contains 15 residues. CDR1 LGHNA and CDR2 YSLEER come from the germline V gene. CDR3 residues: CASSPDTTGNYGYTF. The CDR3 DNA is TGCGCCAGCAGCCCCGATACGACAGGGAACTATGGCTACACCTTC.

This clonotype occurred a few times. V and J are TRBV7-8 and TRBJ2-5, with a tentative D call TRBD2 (5 bases). Germline assignment: CDR1 SGHVS and CDR2 FQNEAQ. V gave up 5 bases and J gave up 5 bases, with 30 bases separating them. This CDR3 region has 19 residues. The CDR3, as DNA: TGTGCCAGCAGCCCGGCATTAGAGGCTTTAGACGGGGTTCGGGAGACCCAGTACTTC. Its translation: CASSPALEALDGVRETQYF.

This clonotype has only a few counts. The CDR3 DNA follows: TGTGCCAGCAGCTTACGGGACAGACGAGACAATGAGCAGTTCTTC. This gives the protein CASSLRDRRDNEQFF. The rearrangement uses TRBV13 and TRBJ2-1; 7 nucleotides align to TRBD1. Trimming removed 2 bases from V and 5 bases from J; junction bases left unmatched: 6. The germline V gene has CDR1 PRHDT and CDR2 FYEKMQ (reference sequence). The CDR3 spans 15 residues.

In its sample, this clonotype was seen a few times. The chain is built from TRBV4-2 and TRBJ1-5; 8 bases map to TRBD1. Germline V CDR1 and CDR2: LGHNA, YNFKEQ. After removal of 4 bases from V and 8 bases from J, the junction contained 10 bases not matched to a gene. The CDR3 has 15 residues. The chain's CDR3 is CASSPTSTGVKPQHF. The DNA for the CDR3 is TGTGCCAGCAGCCCCACCTCGACAGGGGTAAAGCCCCAGCATTTT.

The chain has TRBV7-2 and TRBJ2-7; D is unclear. This CDR3 has 13 residues. The V gene's germline CDR1 is SGHTA and CDR2 FQGNSA. V lost 3 bases and J 3 bases, leaving 9 bases between the germline ends. The DNA of the CDR3 is TGTGCCAGCAGCTTTGAGAATTACTACGAGCAGTACGTC. Translated, it gives CASSFENYYEQYV.

This clonotype was counted only a few times. The V gene is TRBV6-4, the J gene TRBJ2-2; perhaps TRBD1 as D (6 bases). CDR3 length: 15 amino acids. Germline loops: CDR1 MRHNA, CDR2 SNTAGT. Trimming removed 8 bases from V and 1 base from J, with 14 bases in between. The CDR3 DNA follows: TGTGCCAGCCGACCAACACAGGGGAACACCGGGGAGCTGTTTTTT. Amino acid sequence: CASRPTQGNTGELFF.

This clonotype has only a few counts. The chain links TRBV4-1 to TRBJ2-7; D possibly corresponds to TRBD1 (6 bases). The germline CDR1 and CDR2 sequences are MGHRA and YSYEKL. V gave up 1 base and J gave up 1 base, with 11 bases separating them. The CDR3 covers 15 residues. The CDR3 reads CASSQGQEISYEQYF. The DNA of the CDR3 is TGCGCCAGCAGCCAAGGACAGGAGATATCCTACGAGCAGTACTTC.

CDR3 sequence: CASSQSLGLANTEAFF. The CDR3 bases are TGTGCCAGCAGCCAATCCTTAGGGTTAGCGAACACTGAAGCTTTCTTT. This chain links TRBV14 with TRBJ1-1, with D uncertain. The CDR3 spans 16 residues. CDR1 SGHDN and CDR2 FVKESK come from the germline V gene. The ends were cut back, 2 bases at V and 1 base at J, with 14 bases in the middle.

This clonotype has just a few counts. The DNA for the CDR3 is TGTGCCAGCAGCTTGGGAAGCGCTGAAGCTTTCTTT. It yields the protein CASSLGSAEAFF. The V call is TRBV12-3 or TRBV12-4, the J call TRBJ1-1; no reliable D call. The V and J ends lost 6 bases and 6 bases respectively, with 11 bases between them. The CDR3 runs 12 residues.

This sequence joins TRBV5-6 and TRBJ2-1; tentatively, D is TRBD1 (5 bases). The CDR3 loop spans 11 amino acids. CDR1 and CDR2 from the germline V gene are SGHDT and YYEEEE. V lost 0 bases to trimming and J lost 15 bases, with 10 bases between them. CDR3 coding DNA: TGTGCCAGCAGCTTGGGGTGGGGCACGTTCTTC. The encoded protein is CASSLGWGTFF.

J is TRBJ2-2 and V is TRBV4-3; D is tentatively TRBD1 or TRBD2 (6 bases each). Germline V gives CDR1 LGHNA, CDR2 YSLEER. The CDR3 covers 18 residues. Trimming left V 2 bases short and J 7 bases short, with 23 bases between. Here the CDR3 DNA reads TGCGCCAGCAGCCAAACCTTTATAGAGGGGGGAACCTACGGGGAGCTGTTTTTT. Translation: CASSQTFIEGGTYGELFF.

This clonotype was observed a handful of times. The J gene is TRBJ2-6, the V gene TRBV4-3; D is possibly TRBD2 (6 bases). V lost 1 base and J lost 4, with 14 bases in between. Germline assignment: CDR1 LGHNA and CDR2 YSLEER. This CDR3 has 17 amino acids. Here the CDR3 reads CASSQVPGGDGANVLTF. The CDR3 region has the DNA TGCGCCAGCAGCCAAGTACCTGGAGGGGACGGGGCCAACGTCCTGACTTTC.

This chain uses TRBV27 with TRBJ2-5; D is tentatively TRBD1 or TRBD2 (5 bases each). This CDR3 is built from 16 residues. V was clipped by 5 bases and J by 7 bases, with 23 bases between them. Germline V CDR1 and CDR2: MNHEY, SMNVEV (reference sequence). The DNA for the CDR3 is TGTGCCAGCAGTCCCGACGAGGGCCAGGGTGTATGGACCCAGTACTTC. It codes for CASSPDEGQGVWTQYF.

This clonotype appeared a few times. The chain joins TRBV7-9 to TRBJ1-5; no clear D. CDR1 is SEHNR, CDR2 FQNEAQ, per germline (reference sequence). The CDR3 sequence is 14 residues long. Trimming removed 2 bases at V and 7 bases at J, with 12 bases between. CDR3 coding DNA: TGTGCCAGCAGCTTAACTGGGATGGGACAGCCCCAGCATTTT. Translation: CASSLTGMGQPQHF.